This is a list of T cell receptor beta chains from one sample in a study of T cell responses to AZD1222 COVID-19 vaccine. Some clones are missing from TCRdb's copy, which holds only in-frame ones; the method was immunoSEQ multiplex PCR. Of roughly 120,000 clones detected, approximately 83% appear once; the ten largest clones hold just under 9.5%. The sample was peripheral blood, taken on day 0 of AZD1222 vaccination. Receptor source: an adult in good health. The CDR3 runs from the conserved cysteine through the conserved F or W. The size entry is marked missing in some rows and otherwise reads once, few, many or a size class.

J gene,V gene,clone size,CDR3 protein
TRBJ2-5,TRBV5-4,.,CASSPGTAREETQYF
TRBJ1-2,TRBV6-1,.,CASSELRNYGYTF
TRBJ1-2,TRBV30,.,CAWSVPPSGYRGYTF
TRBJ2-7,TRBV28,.,CASSTYEQYF
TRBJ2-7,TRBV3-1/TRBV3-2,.,CASSQWPSGSYEQYF
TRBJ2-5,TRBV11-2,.,CASSLLLAGGPRETQYF
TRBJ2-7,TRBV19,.,CASSLKLAGTYEQYF
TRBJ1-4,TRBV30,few,CAWGLWGTGNEKLFF
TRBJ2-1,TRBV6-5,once,CASSSSPPYNEQFF
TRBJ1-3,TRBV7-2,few,CASSSRGSGNTIYF
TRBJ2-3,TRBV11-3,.,CASSSSWGDSGSTDTQYF
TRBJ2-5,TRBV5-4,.,CASSSRTSSLETQYF
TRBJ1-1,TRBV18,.,CASSPPSGSAAFF
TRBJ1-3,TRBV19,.,CARKGRRSGNTIYF
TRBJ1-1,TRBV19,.,CASSSTGGIDTEAFF